This entry lists 28 T cell receptor beta chains sequenced from one sample in a study of T cells in Graves' hyperthyroidism and ophthalmopathy (dated by TCRdb to between 2018 and 2020). Libraries were built with multiplex PCR. For sequencing, an Illumina HiSeq 2000 was employed. TCR beta CDR3 regions were amplified from RNA transcripts. For the first round of RT-PCR on the TCR CDR3, the HTBI primer set was used together with the Qiagen OneStep RT-PCR kit. TCRdb handled the public reads itself, with Q25 trimming in fastp and clone calling in MiXCR, and kept productive beta chains. Rows are combined by CDR3 protein, so each entry shows the most common genes and DNA. For this sample the table gives 550,000 to 650,000 distinct CDR3 sequences, of which approximately 14% were detected only once. Less than 6% of the sample goes to the ten largest clones. The sample was blood. The receptors come from a woman between 25 and 40 years old with Graves' hyperthyroidism that later progressed to Graves' ophthalmopathy.

This clonotype was picked up many times. This chain connects TRBV12-3 or TRBV12-4 to TRBJ2-7; D call uncertain. This CDR3 spans 12 amino acids. V was shortened by 7 bases and J by 3 bases, with 10 bases between the two germline ends. CDR3 in amino acids: CASTPSLYEQYF. Written as DNA, the CDR3 is TGTGCCAGCACCCCCTCCCTCTACGAGCAGTACTTC.

This clonotype was seen at least ten times. The V gene is TRBV12-3 or TRBV12-4, the J gene TRBJ2-7; 11 bases fit TRBD1. The V and J ends lost 4 bases and 8 bases, in that order; junction bases with no gene match: 10. The CDR3 is 15 residues long. CDR3 sequence reads: CASSSPGQGVIKQYF. The CDR3 nucleotides read TGTGCCAGCAGTTCGCCGGGACAGGGGGTCATCAAGCAGTACTTC.

Ten or more counts support this clonotype. V and J are TRBV7-2 and TRBJ2-7; TRBD2 matches at 14 bases. V lost 5 bases and J lost 6; bases outside the gene matches: 9. The CDR3 loop spans 16 amino acids. CDR1 and CDR2 (germline): SGHTA, FQGNSA. The CDR3 region has the DNA TGTGCCAGCAGCGCCCAAGGACTAGCGGGAGGAGGCGAGCAGTACTTC. Protein product: CASSAQGLAGGGEQYF.

The V gene is TRBV12-3 or TRBV12-4, the J gene TRBJ2-5; TRBD1 matches at 9 bases. The V segment lost 6 bases and the J segment 3 bases; nucleotides outside the gene matches: 8. The CDR3 spans 15 residues. Here the CDR3 DNA reads TGTGCCAGCAGCTTCACCGGGACAGGGAAAGAGACCCAGTACTTC. Its translation: CASSFTGTGKETQYF.

This clonotype was seen repeatedly, ten times or more. This chain connects TRBV6-1 to TRBJ2-3; TRBD1 or TRBD2 may be the D gene (7 bases each). The CDR3 runs to 15 residues. Trimming shortened V by 2 bases and J by 4 bases, and 13 bases separated the two germline ends. The germline gives CDR1 MNHNS, CDR2 SASEGT. The CDR3 loop is CASSERSGGADTQYF. The CDR3 DNA reads TGTGCCAGCAGTGAAAGGTCAGGGGGGGCAGATACGCAGTATTTT.

On this clonotype itself: One base away lies a much larger clone, so this may be a sequencing read error. The chain is built from TRBV20-1 and TRBJ1-5; D ambiguous. CDR3 size: 14 residues. Germline CDR1 reads DFQATT; CDR2 reads SNEGSKA (reference sequence). CDR3 bases: TGCAGTGCTGCCGACACTAATAGCGATCAGCCCCAGCATTTT. Translated, it gives CSAADTNSDQPQHF.

V is TRBV15 and J is TRBJ2-1, with 7 nucleotides matching TRBD2. V dropped 1 base and J dropped 4; count of bases not matched to a gene: 7. Per germline, CDR1 LNHNV and CDR2 YYDKDF (reference sequence). CDR3 size: 16 residues. CDR3 sequence (DNA): TGTGCCACCAGCAGAGGGGGGGGGGTATCGTACAATGAGCAGTTCTTC. Protein sequence: CATSRGGGVSYNEQFF. The full variable domain, rest sourced from reference TRBV15 and TRBJ2-1, is DAMVIQNPRYQVTQFGKPVTLSCSQTLNHNVMYWYQQKSSQAPKLLFHYYDKDFNNEADTPDNFQSRRPNTSFCFLDIRSPGLGDTAMYLCATSRGGGVSYNEQFFGPGTRLTVL.

This clonotype was detected ten times or more. The rearrangement uses TRBV6-2 or TRBV6-3 and TRBJ2-1; maybe TRBD1 (7 bases). The CDR3 loop spans 17 amino acids. Trimming left V 0 bases short and J 0 bases short, with 12 bases between. Germline V CDR1 and CDR2: MNHEY, SVGEGT. CDR3: CASSYSRRDSSYNEQFF. The CDR3 DNA reads TGTGCCAGCAGTTACTCGCGGCGGGACAGCTCCTACAATGAGCAGTTCTTC.

In this sample, this clonotype turned up many times. The V and J genes are TRBV15 and TRBJ2-3; 7 bases match TRBD2. Unmatched junction bases numbered 8, after V lost 0 bases and J lost 5 bases. Germline assignment: CDR1 LNHNV and CDR2 YYDKDF (reference sequence). The CDR3 is 16 residues long. DNA of the CDR3: TGTGCCACCAGCAGAGATGGGGCGGGAGTAGTAGATACGCAGTATTTT. Encoded protein: CATSRDGAGVVDTQYF.

The table lists this clonotype with many counts. The J gene is TRBJ2-3, the V gene TRBV5-1, with 7 bases matching TRBD1. Per the germline V gene, CDR1 is SGHRS and CDR2 is YFSETQ. The CDR3 has 14 residues. Trimming removed 4 bases from V and 6 bases from J; junction bases left unmatched: 8. The CDR3: CASSQDSTGDTQYF. CDR3 sequence (DNA): TGCGCCAGCAGCCAAGACTCGACAGGGGATACGCAGTATTTT.

This sequence joins TRBV7-9 and TRBJ2-5; D may be TRBD2 (7 bases). V was trimmed by 5 bases and J by 4 bases, leaving 14 bases between them. Germline values: CDR1 SEHNR, CDR2 FQNEAQ (reference sequence). This CDR3 comprises 14 residues. CDR3 sequence: CASSPSGGGETQYF. CDR3 bases: TGTGCCAGCAGCCCTTCGGGGGGCGGAGAGACCCAGTACTTC.

This chain uses TRBV6-5 with TRBJ2-1; D is uncertain. The germline V and J ends were trimmed by 5 bases and 10 bases, with 12 bases remaining between them. The CDR3 loop spans 12 amino acids. Germline CDR1 reads MNHEY; CDR2 reads SVGAGI. The CDR3 DNA is TGTGCCAGCAGTAACCCCCCCGGGGAGCAGTTCTTC. This sequence encodes CASSNPPGEQFF.

The chain combines TRBV20-1 with TRBJ2-3; 9 bases fit TRBD2. This CDR3 is built from 14 residues. Germline V gene lookup returns CDR1 DFQATT and CDR2 SNEGSKA (reference sequence). Germline trimming cut 6 bases from V and 5 bases from J; bases unmatched to any gene: 9. The CDR3 is CSAREAGGKDTQYF. The CDR3 bases are TGCAGTGCCCGGGAGGCGGGAGGGAAAGATACGCAGTATTTT.

This clonotype was detected many times. The chain couples TRBV28 to TRBJ2-3, with D possibly being TRBD1 (6 bases). Per the germline V gene, CDR1 is MDHEN and CDR2 is SYDVKM. Trimming took off 4 bases at V and 1 base at J, with 12 bases between the two ends. The CDR3 runs to 15 residues. The CDR3 reads CASSSPAGGTDTQYF. The CDR3 nucleotides read TGTGCCAGCAGTTCCCCCGCAGGGGGCACAGATACGCAGTATTTT. Together with reference TRBV28 and TRBJ2-3, the CDR3 gives the full variable domain: DVKVTQSSRYLVKRTGEKVFLECVQDMDHENMFWYRQDPGLGLRLIYFSYDVKMKEKGDIPEGYSVSREKKERFSLILESASTNQTSMYLCASSSPAGGTDTQYFGPGTRLTVL.

This chain connects TRBV7-8 to TRBJ1-6; no clear D. Trimming left V 5 bases short and J 0 bases short, with 8 bases between. The CDR3 contains 15 residues. Germline-derived CDR1 and CDR2 are SGHVS and FQNEAQ. The CDR3 loop is CASSRDLSYNSPLHF. The CDR3 DNA sequence: TGTGCCAGCAGCCGCGACCTCTCCTATAATTCACCCCTCCACTTT.

The rearrangement joins TRBV7-8 to TRBJ2-1, with D unresolved. Trimming left V 7 bases short and J 5 bases short, with 15 bases between. The germline V gene encodes CDR1 SGHVS and CDR2 FQNEAQ. The CDR3 covers 14 residues. CDR3 nucleotides: TGTGCCAGCATAGAGCCGAGGACGAACAATGAGCAGTTCTTC. Protein sequence: CASIEPRTNNEQFF.

This clonotype came up a few times. The CDR3 reads CASSHRGSGTGGLEQFF. In nucleotides, the CDR3 is TGTGCCAGCAGCCATAGAGGCAGCGGGACAGGGGGCTTAGAGCAGTTCTTC. The rearrangement uses TRBV3-1 and TRBJ2-1; 12 nucleotides line up with TRBD1. V was pared by 3 bases and J by 10 bases, with 13 bases of the junction left unmatched. The germline V gene encodes CDR1 LGHDT and CDR2 YNNKEL (reference sequence). The CDR3 is 17 residues long.

This clonotype was recorded many times. V usage is TRBV28 and J usage is TRBJ1-2; D gene uncertain. Germline V gene sequence: CDR1 MDHEN, CDR2 SYDVKM. V dropped 6 bases and J dropped 4 bases, with 9 bases sitting between them. CDR3 length equals 12 residues. The CDR3: CASSPRAYGYTF. As DNA, the CDR3 is TGTGCCAGCAGCCCGCGCGCCTATGGCTACACCTTC.

The table lists this clonotype with many counts. The rearrangement links TRBV12-5 to TRBJ2-5; possibly TRBD2 for D (5 bases). Trimming took off 5 bases at V and 0 bases at J, with 13 bases between the two ends. The germline gives CDR1 LGHNT, CDR2 FRNRAP. This CDR3 has 15 amino acids. CDR3 bases: TGTGCTAGTGGTCCGTCCGGACTTTACCAAGAGACCCAGTACTTC. Its protein is CASGPSGLYQETQYF.

This clonotype was counted at least ten times. The J gene is TRBJ1-2, the V gene TRBV7-9; 9 bases fit TRBD1. The CDR3 is 14 amino acids. CDR1 and CDR2 (germline): SEHNR, FQNEAQ (reference sequence). The junction had 4 bases not matched to a gene; V was cut back by 4 bases and J by 4 bases. The CDR3: CASSSTGGTYGYTF. The CDR3 nucleotides read TGTGCCAGCAGCTCCACAGGGGGCACCTATGGCTACACCTTC.

This clonotype was counted ten times or more. The rearrangement uses TRBV7-2 and TRBJ1-2; D call uncertain. CDR3 length: 15 amino acids. The ends were cut back, 4 bases at V and 7 bases at J, with 19 bases in the middle. CDR1 and CDR2 (germline): SGHTA, FQGNSA. CDR3 sequence (DNA): TGTGCCAGCAGCTCCCAGCCCGGTGGGTCGACTGGCTACACCTTC. Its translation: CASSSQPGGSTGYTF.

This clonotype was counted ten times or more. The V and J genes are TRBV27 and TRBJ1-5, with 7 bases fitting TRBD1. The CDR3 is made up of 15 amino acids. The trim removed 5 bases at V and 3 bases at J, leaving 7 bases unmatched. CDR1 MNHEY and CDR2 SMNVEV come from the germline V gene (reference sequence). CDR3 nucleotides: TGTGCCAGCAGTGTCGGGACAGCTTTCAATCAGCCCCAGCATTTT. Translating it yields CASSVGTAFNQPQHF.

The gene calls are TRBV19 and TRBJ2-7; 8 bases match TRBD2. V lost 1 base to trimming and J lost 4 bases; unmatched junction nucleotides: 12. Germline V CDR1 and CDR2: LNHDA, SQIVND (reference sequence). The CDR3 covers 17 residues. CDR3 nucleotides: TGTGCCAGTAGTATAGGGGGCGGCGGGAGGACGGCATACGAGCAGTACTTC. It yields the protein CASSIGGGGRTAYEQYF.

This clonotype was seen at least ten times. This rearrangement joins TRBV28 to TRBJ2-7, with no clear D. In germline, CDR1 is MDHEN, CDR2 SYDVKM. V lost 10 bases to trimming and J lost 0 bases, with 13 bases between them. The CDR3 is 13 amino acids. In nucleotides, the CDR3 is TGTGCCACCCGGTGGGTTACCTCCTACGAGCAGTACTTC. Translation gives CATRWVTSYEQYF.

This clonotype was seen at least ten times. This chain links TRBV27 with TRBJ2-3, with TRBD2 matching 12 bases. Germline values: CDR1 MNHEY, CDR2 SMNVEV (reference sequence). With 7 bases clipped from V and 0 bases from J, the junction kept 8 bases outside the gene matches. CDR3 length: 17 amino acids. CDR3 DNA: TGTGCCAGCAAGGGGTTAGGGACTAGCGGGAGCACAGATACGCAGTATTTT. Protein sequence: CASKGLGTSGSTDTQYF.

This clonotype turned up a few times. The rearrangement joins TRBV20-1 to TRBJ2-3; D remains ambiguous. The germline V and J ends were trimmed by 0 bases and 0 bases, with 7 bases remaining between them. Looked up from germline, CDR1 is DFQATT and CDR2 is SNEGSKA (reference sequence). CDR3 length: 14 residues. DNA for the CDR3: TGCAGTGCTAGAGATATCGGCAGCACAGATACGCAGTATTTT. Translating it yields CSARDIGSTDTQYF.

This clonotype was detected many times. The chain joins TRBV28 to TRBJ1-3; possibly TRBD1 for D (6 bases). V was trimmed by 7 bases and J by 3 bases, leaving 22 bases between them. The CDR3 has 17 residues. From germline, CDR1 is MDHEN and CDR2 SYDVKM. The CDR3 loop is CASISPHRDIGGNTIYF. CDR3 in DNA: TGTGCCAGCATTTCGCCCCACAGGGATATTGGTGGAAACACCATATATTTT.

This clonotype has a count of ten or more. The rearrangement uses TRBV10-3 and TRBJ2-1; TRBD2 matches at 8 bases. Trimming removed 2 bases from V and 2 bases from J; junction bases left unmatched: 5. The CDR3 loop spans 16 amino acids. The germline V gene encodes CDR1 ENHRY and CDR2 SYGVKD. The CDR3 loop is CAISEPGTSTYNEQFF. CDR3 coding DNA: TGTGCCATCAGTGAGCCCGGGACTAGTACCTACAATGAGCAGTTCTTC.